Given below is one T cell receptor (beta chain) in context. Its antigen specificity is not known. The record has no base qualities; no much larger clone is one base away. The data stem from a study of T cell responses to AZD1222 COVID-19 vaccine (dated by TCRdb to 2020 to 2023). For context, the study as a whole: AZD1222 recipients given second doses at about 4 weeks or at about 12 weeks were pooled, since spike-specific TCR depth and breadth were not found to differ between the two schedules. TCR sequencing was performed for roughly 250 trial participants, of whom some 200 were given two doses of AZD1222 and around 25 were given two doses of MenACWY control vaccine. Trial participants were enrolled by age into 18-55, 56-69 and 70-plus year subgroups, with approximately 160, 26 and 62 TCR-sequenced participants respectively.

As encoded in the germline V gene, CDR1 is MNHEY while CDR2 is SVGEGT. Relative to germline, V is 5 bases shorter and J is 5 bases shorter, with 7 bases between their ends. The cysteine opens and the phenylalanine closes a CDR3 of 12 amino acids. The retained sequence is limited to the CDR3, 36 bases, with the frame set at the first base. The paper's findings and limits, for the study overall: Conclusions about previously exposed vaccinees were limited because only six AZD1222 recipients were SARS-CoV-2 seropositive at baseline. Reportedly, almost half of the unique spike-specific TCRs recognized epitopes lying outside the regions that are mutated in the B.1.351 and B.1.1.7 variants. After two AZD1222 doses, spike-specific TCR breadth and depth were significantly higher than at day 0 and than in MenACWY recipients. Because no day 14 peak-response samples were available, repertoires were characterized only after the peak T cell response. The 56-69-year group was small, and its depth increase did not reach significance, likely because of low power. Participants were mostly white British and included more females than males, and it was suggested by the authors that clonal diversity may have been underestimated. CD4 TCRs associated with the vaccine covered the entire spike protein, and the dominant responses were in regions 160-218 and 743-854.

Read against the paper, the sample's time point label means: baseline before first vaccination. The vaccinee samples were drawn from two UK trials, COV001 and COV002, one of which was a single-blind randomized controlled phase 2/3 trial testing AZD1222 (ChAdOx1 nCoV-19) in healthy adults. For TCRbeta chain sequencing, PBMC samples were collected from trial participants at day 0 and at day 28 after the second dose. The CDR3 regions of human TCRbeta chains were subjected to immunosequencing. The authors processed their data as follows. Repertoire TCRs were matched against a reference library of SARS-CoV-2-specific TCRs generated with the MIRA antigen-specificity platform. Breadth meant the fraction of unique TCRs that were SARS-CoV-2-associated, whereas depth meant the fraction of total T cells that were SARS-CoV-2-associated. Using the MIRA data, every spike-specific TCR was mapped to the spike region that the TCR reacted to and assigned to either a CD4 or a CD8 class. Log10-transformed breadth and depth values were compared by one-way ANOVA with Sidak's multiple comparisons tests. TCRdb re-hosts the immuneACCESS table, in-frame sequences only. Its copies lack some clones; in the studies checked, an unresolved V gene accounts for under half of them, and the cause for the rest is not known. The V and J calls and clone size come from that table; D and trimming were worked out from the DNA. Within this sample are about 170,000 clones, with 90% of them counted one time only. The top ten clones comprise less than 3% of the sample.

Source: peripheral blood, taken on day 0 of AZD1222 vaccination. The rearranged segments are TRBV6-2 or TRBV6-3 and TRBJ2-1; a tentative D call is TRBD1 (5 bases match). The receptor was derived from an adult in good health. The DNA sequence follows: TGTGCCAGCAGTCCGACAGACAATGAGCAGTTCTTC. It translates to CASSPTDNEQFF.